The next 8 T cell receptor beta chains were all read from a single sample in a study of T cell responses to AZD1222 COVID-19 vaccine. The method was immunoSEQ multiplex PCR; TCRdb's version includes in-frame clones alone and lacks a portion of them. Of about 140,000 clones in the sample, about 89% are singletons; the top ten hold around 7.6%. This specimen consisted of peripheral blood, obtained 28 days after the second dose of the MenACWY control vaccine. These receptors were taken from an adult who received the MenACWY meningococcal vaccine as a control.

This clone was recorded a few times. CDR3 in amino acids: CASSLDVGGYSPLHF. Written as DNA, the CDR3 is TGTGCCAGCAGCTTGGACGTGGGAGGTTACTCACCCCTCCACTTT. The rearrangement joins TRBV5-6 to TRBJ1-6, with D hard to call. Germline values: CDR1 SGHDT, CDR2 YYEEEE. V was clipped by 0 bases and J by 10 bases, with 14 bases between them. There are 15 residues in the CDR3.

The V call is TRBV18, the J call TRBJ2-3; D unclear. V dropped 3 bases and J dropped 2 bases, with 6 bases sitting between them. Germline V gives CDR1 KGHSH, CDR2 LQKENI. This CDR3 has 13 amino acids. CDR3 loop: CASSPGDTDTQYF. The CDR3 nucleotides read TGTGCCAGCTCACCCGGAGACACAGATACGCAGTATTTT.

The chain combines TRBV3-1 (or the pseudogene TRBV3-2) with TRBJ2-1, with 12 positions matching TRBD1. CDR3 length: 15 residues. J was trimmed by 9 bases and V by 3 bases; bases with no gene match: 6. CDR1 LGHDT and CDR2 YNNKEL come from the germline V gene (reference sequence). The DNA of the CDR3 is TGTGCCAGCAGCCAGCCGGGACAGGGGGCGGGTGAGCAGTTCTTC. This codes for CASSQPGQGAGEQFF.

The chain recombines TRBV6-6 with TRBJ2-2; 7 bases agree with TRBD1. The CDR3 runs to 16 residues. Germline lookup yields CDR1 MNHNY and CDR2 SVGAGI (reference sequence). V shed 8 bases, J shed 3 bases, and the junction held 12 bases outside the gene matches. This CDR3 reads CASLLTGTEDTGELFF. CDR3 DNA sequence: TGTGCCAGCCTACTTACCGGGACAGAAGACACCGGGGAGCTGTTTTTT.

The CDR3 nucleotides read TGTGCCAGCAGCTTAGCCCTCCCCACAGATACGCAGTATTTT. Its protein is CASSLALPTDTQYF. V is TRBV5-4 and J is TRBJ2-3; D gene unclear. Germline V gene lookup returns CDR1 SGHNT and CDR2 YYREEE (reference sequence). Trimming stripped 2 bases from V and 2 bases from J, with 9 bases between. The CDR3 runs to 14 residues.

This chain links TRBV5-5 with TRBJ1-2, with a weak D call TRBD1 (5 bases). CDR1 is SGHKS, CDR2 YYEKEE, per germline (reference sequence). V was trimmed by 0 bases and J by 2 bases, leaving 14 bases between them. The CDR3 runs 16 residues. CDR3 DNA sequence: TGTGCCAGCAGCTTGGATGGGGCGGGACGCAACTATGGCTACACCTTC. Encoded protein: CASSLDGAGRNYGYTF.

V gene TRBV7-3 combines with J gene TRBJ1-1; D unresolved. The germline gives CDR1 SGHTA, CDR2 FQGTGA. The CDR3 contains 15 residues. With 4 bases removed from V and 1 base from J, the gap between germline ends came to 13 bases. In nucleotides, the CDR3 is TGTGCCAGCAGCTCAGGAGGGAGACAGAACACTGAAGCTTTCTTT. This codes for CASSSGGRQNTEAFF.

CDR3 sequence reads: CASSLTLAGGIDTQYF. CDR3 in DNA: TGTGCCAGCAGCTTGACCCTGGCGGGGGGCATAGATACGCAGTATTTT. V gene TRBV5-4 combines with J gene TRBJ2-3; the match to TRBD2 covers 8 bases. The CDR3 spans 16 residues. V lost 1 base to trimming and J lost 5 bases; unmatched junction nucleotides: 9. The V gene's germline CDR1 is SGHNT and CDR2 YYREEE (reference sequence).